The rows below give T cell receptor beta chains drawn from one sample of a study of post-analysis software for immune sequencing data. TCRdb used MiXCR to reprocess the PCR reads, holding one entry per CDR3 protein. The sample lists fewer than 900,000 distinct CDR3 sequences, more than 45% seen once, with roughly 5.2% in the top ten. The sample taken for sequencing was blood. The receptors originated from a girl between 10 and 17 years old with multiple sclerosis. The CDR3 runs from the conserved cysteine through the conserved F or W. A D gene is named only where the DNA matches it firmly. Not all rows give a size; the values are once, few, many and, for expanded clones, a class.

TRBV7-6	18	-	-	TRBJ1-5	TGTGCCAGCAGCTTAGAGGGGGGTATAGGTATGAGCAATCAGCCCCAGCATTTT	CASSLEGGIGMSNQPQHF
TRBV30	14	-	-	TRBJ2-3	TGTGCCTGGAGTGTAAACAGCGTAACAGATACGCAGTATTTT	CAWSVNSVTDTQYF
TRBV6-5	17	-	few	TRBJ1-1	TGTGCCAGCAGTTACTCGATCCAACAGGTTGGTGACACTGAAGCTTTCTTT	CASSYSIQQVGDTEAFF
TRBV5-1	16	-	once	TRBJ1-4	TGCGCCAGCAGCTTTGGGGGCAGTTTGGCTAATGAAAAACTGTTTTTT	CASSFGGSLANEKLFF
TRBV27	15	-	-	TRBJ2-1	TGTGCCAGCAGCCCAACCTTAAGCGACTGGGATGAGCAGTTCTTC	CASSPTLSDWDEQFF
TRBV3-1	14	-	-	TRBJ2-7	TGTGCCAGCAGCCAAGGGACGGAAACTGGCGAGCAGTACTTC	CASSQGTETGEQYF
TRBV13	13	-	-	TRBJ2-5	TGTGCCAGCAGCCTGTCGATGCCAGAGACCCAGAACTTC	CASSLSMPETQNF
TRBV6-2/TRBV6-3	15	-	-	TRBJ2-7	TGTGCCAGCGGTTATTTGGAGGTTTTGCGATACGAGCAGTACTTC	CASGYLEVLRYEQYF
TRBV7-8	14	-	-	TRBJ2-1	TGTGCCAGCAGCTTATGGGAAGGGGGCAATGAGCAGTTCTTC	CASSLWEGGNEQFF
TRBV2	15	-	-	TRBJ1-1	TGTGCCAGCAGTGAGTGGCAGGGAAAGAACACTGAAGCTTTCTTT	CASSEWQGKNTEAFF
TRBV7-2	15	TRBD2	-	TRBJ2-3	TGTGCCAGCAGCTTAAGGGCTAGCGGGATGGATACGCAGTATTTT	CASSLRASGMDTQYF
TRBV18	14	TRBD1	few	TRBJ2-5	TGTGCCAGCTCGCAGGGACAGCCTCAAGAGACCCAGTACTTC	CASSQGQPQETQYF
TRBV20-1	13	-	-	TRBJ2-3	TGCAGTGCTAGAGGTCCGACCGCGCCTAGGCAGTATTTT	CSARGPTAPRQYF
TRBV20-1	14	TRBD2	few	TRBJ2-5	TGCAGTGCTAGAAGCGGGACCTTCCCAGAGACCCAGTACTTC	CSARSGTFPETQYF
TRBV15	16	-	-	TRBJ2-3	TGTGCCACCAGCAGAACCGGGGCCTTCTACACAGATACGCAGTATTTT	CATSRTGAFYTDTQYF
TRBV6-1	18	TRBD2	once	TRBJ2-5	TGTGCCAGCAGTGAAGCGCCGCTTCTCGGCAGGGAGGGGGAGACCCAGTACTTC	CASSEAPLLGREGETQYF
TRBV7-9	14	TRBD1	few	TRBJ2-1	TGTGCCAGCAGCTTAGAGGGACAGGTCTACGAGCAGTTCTTC	CASSLEGQVYEQFF
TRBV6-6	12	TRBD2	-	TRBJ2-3	TGTGCCAGCAGTTACGACGGGAGGGCGCAGTATTTT	CASSYDGRAQYF
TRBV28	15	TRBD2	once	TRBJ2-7	TGTGCCAGCAGGCCAACTAGCGGAAGTCTCTACGAGCAGTACTTC	CASRPTSGSLYEQYF
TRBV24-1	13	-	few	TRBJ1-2	TGTGCCACCGGGCCCCGAGGCGGTTATGGCTACACCTTC	CATGPRGGYGYTF
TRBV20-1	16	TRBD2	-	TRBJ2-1	TGCAGTGCTCTAAGCGGGAGTCTCGGCTCCTACAATGAGCAGTTCTTC	CSALSGSLGSYNEQFF
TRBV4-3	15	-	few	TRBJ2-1	TGCGCCAGCAGCCAAGAGCGTGCGGCCTACAATGAGCAGTTCTTC	CASSQERAAYNEQFF
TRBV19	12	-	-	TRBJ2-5	TGTGCCAGTAAGGGGGAGGTGGAGACCCAGTACTTC	CASKGEVETQYF
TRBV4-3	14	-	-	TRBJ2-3	TGCGCCAGCAGCCAAGAGGTACCAGCAGATACGCAGTATTTT	CASSQEVPADTQYF
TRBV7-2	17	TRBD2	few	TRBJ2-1	TGTGCCAGCAGCCTCCAACCGGCTAGCGGAACCTACAATGAGCAGTTCTTC	CASSLQPASGTYNEQFF
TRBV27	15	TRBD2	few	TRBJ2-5	TGTGCCAGCAGTTCGGGGGGGACCCCTCAAGAGACCCAGTACTTC	CASSSGGTPQETQYF
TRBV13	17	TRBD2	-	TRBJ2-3	TGTGCCAGCAGCCGCCTCGCGGGACTAGCGGACGCAGATACGCAGTATTTT	CASSRLAGLADADTQYF
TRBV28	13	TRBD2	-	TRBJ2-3	TGTGCCAGCCTCGGGAGGAGTACAGATACGCAGTATTTT	CASLGRSTDTQYF
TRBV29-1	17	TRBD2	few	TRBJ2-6	TGCAGCGTTTTACTAGCGGGAGGCATCTCTGGGGCCAACGTCCTGACTTTC	CSVLLAGGISGANVLTF
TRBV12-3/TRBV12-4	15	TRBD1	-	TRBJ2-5	TGTGCCAGCAGCAAGCGGACAGCCTCTCAGGGGGAGCAGTACTTC	CASSKRTASQGEQYF
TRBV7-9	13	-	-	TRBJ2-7	TGTGCCAGCAGCTCCCCAACGGTTTCCGAGCAGTACTTC	CASSSPTVSEQYF
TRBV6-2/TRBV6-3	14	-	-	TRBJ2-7	TGTGCCAGCAGTTACGGGCCAGGGCCCGGCGAGCAGTACTTC	CASSYGPGPGEQYF
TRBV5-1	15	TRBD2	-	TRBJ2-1	TGCGCCAGCAGCTTGGATAGCGGGAGGAGTAATGAGCAGTTCTTC	CASSLDSGRSNEQFF